This T cell receptor (beta chain) appears in the sequencing data of a study of cytomegalovirus exposure and HLA in healthy donors. Findings and caveats of the study: Within the data, a cluster of highly shared sequence variants was likely a sequencing artifact. Analysis was performed later, and it showed HLA-associated TCR beta chains to be more clonally expanded than equally common others.

On this clone itself: Its antigen remains unidentified.

This CDR3 has 17 amino acids. Germline CDR1 and CDR2: MDHEN and SYDVKM. With V trimmed by 5 bases and J by 4 bases, 17 bases remained unmatched. Both 60 Vbeta primers and 13 Jbeta primers went into the PCR. Original analysis: In a later analysis, of 80 million to 90 million unique beta chains, roughly 10 million appeared in at least two donors. The protocol was immunoSEQ multiplex PCR, while the TCRdb copy is restricted to in-frame clones and leaves out a portion. The DNA gave D and trimming, while V, J and clone size come from that table. The table lists about 64,000 clones, approximately 85% of them singletons.

The sequenced material came from PBMCs. The chain links TRBV28 to TRBJ2-7; 7 nucleotides agree with TRBD2. This TCR derives from a female donor in good health and CMV-seronegative. The CDR3 sequence: CASSPRAGPGGRYEQYF. The CDR3 nucleotides read TGTGCCAGCAGTCCGCGCGCGGGACCTGGCGGGAGATACGAGCAGTACTTC.